This T cell receptor (beta chain) originates from a study of T cells expressing NK-cell markers. Germline CDR1 and CDR2: SGDLS and YYNGEE. CDR3 length: 17 amino acids. Following a re-call of the 5' RACE reads, TCRdb has one entry per CDR3 protein and lacks DNA. The sample includes 500,000 to 600,000 distinct CDR3 sequences. The chain uses TRBV9 and TRBJ2-3; TCRdb gives TRBD1 as the D gene, but with no DNA this cannot be confirmed. This TCR was recovered from a man aged 18 to 29 in good health. Specimen: blood T cells: a sorted CD56 or NKG2C T cell subset, CD4+ or CD8+ T cells, or bulk PBMC T cells (not recorded which). The CDR3 reads CASSVGQGASVTDTQYF.